The 32 T cell receptor beta chains reported below all come from one sample, sequenced in a study of Ad26.COV2.S vaccination and SARS-CoV-2 variants. Treatment given: approximately 18 received Ad26.COV2.S at low or high dose, single or two shots; about 5 received placebo; per-sample allocation not given. The study sampled participants on day 63 after the first vaccine or placebo injection. Repertoires were generated with immunoSEQ multiplex PCR, while TCRdb's copy carries only in-frame clones and drops some. The repertoire holds just under 250,000 clones, with over 75% as singletons. The specimen comprised peripheral blood, sampled in a trial of Ad26.COV2.S vaccine versus placebo. The receptors shown here come from a person between 18 and 60 years old who received the Ad26.COV2.S COVID-19 vaccine or a placebo.

This chain connects TRBV6-2 or TRBV6-3 to TRBJ1-1; D may be TRBD1 (6 bases). The CDR3 has 15 amino acids. Trimming cost V 2 bases and J 4 bases, with 14 bases left between them. In germline, CDR1 is MNHEY, CDR2 SVGEGT. The CDR3: CASSYVWGRTTEAFF. The CDR3 DNA reads TGTGCCAGCAGTTACGTGTGGGGGCGGACCACTGAAGCTTTCTTT.

The chain links TRBV7-2 to TRBJ2-7, with 10 bases that match TRBD2. Losses at the gene ends were 3 bases for V and 6 bases for J; bases not matched to a gene: 8. This CDR3 has 15 residues. The V gene's germline CDR1 is SGHTA and CDR2 FQGNSA. The CDR3 DNA is TGTGCCAGCAGCTTTACTAGCGGGGCGGGGGGCGAGCAGTACTTC. This translates into CASSFTSGAGGEQYF.

In nucleotides, the CDR3 is TGTGCCATCCTAACCTCCCTGGGGGGAAAGGAGACCCAGTACTTC. Residues: CAILTSLGGKETQYF. The V call is TRBV28, the J call TRBJ2-5; D may be TRBD2 (6 bases). This CDR3 has 15 residues. Trimming took 10 bases from V and 5 from J, leaving 23 bases between them. Germline CDR1 reads MDHEN; CDR2 reads SYDVKM.

In its sample, this clone was seen once. The rearrangement links TRBV5-6 to TRBJ1-1; D not resolved. With 0 bases removed from V and 1 base from J, the gap between germline ends came to 10 bases. The CDR3 covers 15 residues. Germline CDR1 is SGHDT and CDR2 is YYEEEE. The CDR3 protein is CASSLVTGGNTEAFF. CDR3 bases: TGTGCCAGCAGCTTGGTTACGGGAGGGAACACTGAAGCTTTCTTT.

This chain uses TRBV2 with TRBJ2-7, with no clear D. This CDR3 has 11 residues. With 4 bases removed from V and 5 bases from J, the gap between germline ends came to 6 bases. Germline-derived CDR1 and CDR2 are SNHLY and FYNNEI. DNA of the CDR3: TGTGCCAGCAGTGGGTCCGACGAGCAGTACTTC. It is translated as CASSGSDEQYF.

The chain has TRBV28 and TRBJ2-3, with D possibly being TRBD2 (6 bases). V shed 5 bases and J shed 5 bases, with 11 bases lying between them. In germline, CDR1 is MDHEN, CDR2 SYDVKM. This CDR3 has 13 amino acids. CDR3 protein: CASSPLGGDTQYF. The CDR3 DNA is TGTGCCAGCAGTCCCCTGGGGGGAGATACGCAGTATTTT.

J is TRBJ1-6 and V is TRBV6-5; the D is unclear. The CDR3 has 16 residues. The V and J ends lost 0 bases and 2 bases respectively, with 8 bases between them. Germline-derived CDR1 and CDR2 are MNHEY and SVGAGI. In DNA, the CDR3 is TGTGCCAGCAGTTACTCGCCGGGGACCTATAATTCACCCCTCCACTTT. As protein: CASSYSPGTYNSPLHF.

The chain couples TRBV28 to TRBJ1-5; the match to TRBD1 covers 7 bases. The CDR3 spans 14 residues. V lost 2 bases, J lost 4 bases, and 2 bases stayed unmatched. Looked up from germline, CDR1 is MDHEN and CDR2 is SYDVKM. The chain's CDR3 is CASSLPTGNQPQHF. The CDR3 bases are TGTGCCAGCAGTTTACCGACAGGGAATCAGCCCCAGCATTTT.

The V and J genes are TRBV18 and TRBJ2-1, with TRBD1 as a possible D gene (6 bases). V was clipped by 3 bases and J by 5 bases, with 14 bases between them. Germline CDR1 is KGHSH and CDR2 is LQKENI. The CDR3 is made up of 15 amino acids. CDR3 loop: CASSPQGRRDNEQFF. CDR3 DNA sequence: TGTGCCAGCTCACCTCAGGGGAGAAGAGACAATGAGCAGTTCTTC.

The rearrangement joins TRBV4-1 to TRBJ1-1; D not resolved. There are 14 residues in the CDR3. Trimming cost V 1 base and J 1 base, with 7 bases left between them. Germline CDR1 MGHRA, CDR2 YSYEKL. CDR3 sequence (DNA): TGCGCCAGCAGCCAAGGAGGGTCGAACACTGAAGCTTTCTTT. Its protein product is CASSQGGSNTEAFF.

This chain links TRBV20-1 with TRBJ2-7; 8 bases fit TRBD1. V trimming: 3 bases; J trimming: 6 bases; junction bases outside the gene matches: 7. Germline values: CDR1 DFQATT, CDR2 SNEGSKA (reference sequence). This CDR3 has 13 amino acids. The CDR3 spells CSASGQGAGEQYF. CDR3 in DNA: TGCAGTGCTAGTGGGCAGGGGGCGGGCGAGCAGTACTTC.

DNA for the CDR3: TGTGCCGCAGCGGGGAACAGGAACACTGAAGCTTTCTTT. It is translated as CAAAGNRNTEAFF. The chain recombines TRBV24-1 with TRBJ1-1; D uncertain. CDR3 length: 13 residues. V was trimmed by 12 bases and J by 1 base, leaving 14 bases between them. Germline loops: CDR1 KGHDR, CDR2 SFDVKD.

The chain couples TRBV7-2 to TRBJ2-3; D perhaps matches TRBD2 (6 bases). The CDR3 consists of 14 residues. V was clipped by 1 base and J by 8 bases, with 13 bases between them. The germline V gene encodes CDR1 SGHTA and CDR2 FQGNSA. The CDR3 sequence is CASSLGAGRVTQYF. Written as DNA, the CDR3 is TGTGCCAGCAGCTTAGGGGCGGGGCGGGTTACGCAGTATTTT.

The genes are TRBV9 and TRBJ2-7; D is perhaps TRBD2 (5 bases). This CDR3 comprises 14 residues. The V and J ends lost 7 bases and 0 bases respectively, with 14 bases between them. CDR1 SGDLS and CDR2 YYNGEE come from the germline V gene. The CDR3 sequence: CASAEGLGSYEQYF. CDR3 coding DNA: TGTGCCAGCGCTGAGGGATTAGGCTCCTACGAGCAGTACTTC.

This chain uses TRBV6-5 with TRBJ2-3, with D perhaps TRBD1 or TRBD2 (5 bases each). V was clipped by 8 bases and J by 0 bases, with 12 bases between them. Germline loops: CDR1 MNHEY, CDR2 SVGAGI. This CDR3 spans 14 amino acids. The CDR3 DNA reads as TGTGCCAGCCACGACGGGACCAGCACAGATACGCAGTATTTT. Protein: CASHDGTSTDTQYF.

This clone was seen just once. This rearrangement joins TRBV3-1 (or the pseudogene TRBV3-2) to TRBJ2-3, with 12 positions matching TRBD2. The junction had 2 bases not matched to a gene; V was cut back by 3 bases and J by 7 bases. The CDR3 runs 14 residues. Germline CDR1 LGHDT, CDR2 YNNKEL (reference sequence). The CDR3 DNA reads as TGTGCCAGCAGCCAGACTAGCGGGAGTAATACGCAGTATTTT. This encodes CASSQTSGSNTQYF.

This chain connects TRBV28 to TRBJ1-1, with TRBD1 as a possible D gene (5 bases). CDR3 length equals 15 residues. Trimming stripped 3 bases from V and 3 bases from J, with 14 bases between. Germline CDR1 MDHEN, CDR2 SYDVKM. CDR3 in amino acids: CASSLFRGEYTEAFF. The CDR3 region has the DNA TGTGCCAGCAGTTTGTTCCGGGGGGAGTACACTGAAGCTTTCTTT.

This rearrangement joins TRBV9 to TRBJ2-7; TRBD2 agrees at 10 bases. V gave up 9 bases and J gave up 4 bases; unmatched junction bases: 10. Germline V CDR1 and CDR2: SGDLS, YYNGEE. CDR3 length equals 14 residues. The CDR3 region has the DNA TGTGCCACCCCGTCTAGCGGGAGAGGTTACGAGCAGTACTTC. Protein product: CATPSSGRGYEQYF.

This clone was observed a handful of times. This rearrangement joins TRBV4-1 to TRBJ1-5, with 7 bases that match TRBD1. Germline assignment: CDR1 MGHRA and CDR2 YSYEKL. This CDR3 has 16 residues. The ends lost 1 base at V and 5 bases at J; junction bases unmatched: 8. CDR3 sequence: CASSQGGGQTYQPQHF. CDR3 bases: TGCGCCAGCAGCCAAGGGGGGGGACAGACTTATCAGCCCCAGCATTTT.

This clone appeared a single time. The chain employs TRBV28 and TRBJ2-5; tentatively, D is TRBD1 (5 bases). The germline gives CDR1 MDHEN, CDR2 SYDVKM. The CDR3 runs 14 residues. Trimming took off 6 bases at V and 2 bases at J, with 13 bases between the two ends. The CDR3 loop reads CASRLDSPQETQYF. In nucleotides, the CDR3 is TGTGCCAGCAGACTCGACAGCCCTCAAGAGACCCAGTACTTC.

The chain joins TRBV13 to TRBJ2-2; no clear D gene. V shed 2 bases and J shed 6 bases, with 10 bases lying between them. The CDR3 totals 14 residues. Germline lookup yields CDR1 PRHDT and CDR2 FYEKMQ (reference sequence). The DNA of the CDR3 is TGTGCCAGCAGCTTAAACTTAGCTCCCGGGGAGCTGTTTTTT. Amino acid sequence: CASSLNLAPGELFF.

The chain uses TRBV7-2 and TRBJ2-2; D is possibly TRBD2 (6 bases). The CDR3 sequence is 14 residues long. Trimming took off 5 bases at V and 4 bases at J, with 11 bases between the two ends. The germline CDR1 and CDR2 sequences are SGHTA and FQGNSA. The CDR3 DNA reads as TGTGCCAGCAGCCAATCGGGACTCACCGGGGAGCTGTTTTTT. The encoded protein is CASSQSGLTGELFF.

J is TRBJ1-5 and V is TRBV9; 9 nucleotides agree with TRBD1. In germline, CDR1 is SGDLS, CDR2 YYNGEE. V shed 4 bases, J shed 4 bases, and the junction held 6 bases outside the gene matches. The CDR3 has 15 amino acids. The DNA for the CDR3 is TGTGCCAGCAGCTCCGGGACAGGGAGTAATCAGCCCCAGCATTTT. Amino acids: CASSSGTGSNQPQHF.

This chain links TRBV7-8 with TRBJ2-2; 14 nucleotides match TRBD2. The germline CDR1 and CDR2 sequences are SGHVS and FQNEAQ. The CDR3 is made up of 18 amino acids. The ends lost 4 bases at V and 4 bases at J; junction bases unmatched: 8. CDR3 protein: CASSSARLAGGRTGELFF. CDR3 nucleotides: TGTGCCAGCAGCTCCGCTCGACTAGCGGGGGGGCGCACCGGGGAGCTGTTTTTT. Supplemented by reference TRBV7-8 and TRBJ2-2, the full variable domain reads GAGVSQSPRYKVAKRGQDVALRCDPISGHVSLFWYQQALGQGPEFLTYFQNEAQLDKSGLPSDRFFAERPEGSVSTLKIQRTQQEDSAVYLCASSSARLAGGRTGELFFGEGSRLTVL.

This clone was seen more than once but under ten times. The chain links TRBV18 to TRBJ1-1, with 8 bases aligning to TRBD1. Germline V lookup: CDR1 KGHSH, CDR2 LQKENI. The V segment lost 0 bases and the J segment 4 bases; nucleotides outside the gene matches: 10. This CDR3 region has 17 residues. This CDR3 is CASSPPLGQGVFTEAFF. DNA of the CDR3: TGTGCCAGCTCACCACCACTCGGACAGGGTGTTTTCACTGAAGCTTTCTTT.

The genes are TRBV6-6 and TRBJ1-5, with 7 bases fitting TRBD1. CDR3 size: 14 residues. Germline assignment: CDR1 MNHNY and CDR2 SVGAGI (reference sequence). After removal of 2 bases from V and 2 bases from J, the junction contained 0 bases not matched to a gene. The DNA for the CDR3 is TGTGCCAGCAGTTACGGACAGGGCAATCAGCCCCAGCATTTT. Protein sequence: CASSYGQGNQPQHF.

This clone has a single count. The chain is built from TRBV5-1 and TRBJ2-7; a weak D match, TRBD1 (5 bases). Deletions cut 3 bases from V and 3 bases from J, with 13 bases between. The CDR3 extends over 14 amino acids. Germline V gene data show CDR1 as SGHRS and CDR2 as YFSETQ. CDR3 region: CASSSGPGYYEQYF. CDR3 DNA sequence: TGCGCCAGCAGCTCCGGGCCAGGGTACTACGAGCAGTACTTC.

This chain connects TRBV30 to TRBJ2-3, with D uncertain. Germline loops: CDR1 GTSNPN, CDR2 SVGIG (reference sequence). The CDR3 loop spans 13 amino acids. Trimming took 2 bases from V and 6 from J, leaving 12 bases between them. The CDR3 sequence: CAWSTGPGDTQYF. In nucleotides, the CDR3 is TGTGCCTGGAGTACGGGCCCTGGGGATACGCAGTATTTT. Full variable domain (remainder filled in from reference TRBV30 and TRBJ2-3): SQTIHQWPATLVQPVGSPLSLECTVEGTSNPNLYWYRQAAGRGLQLLFYSVGIGQISSEVPQNLSASRPQDRQFILSSKKLLLSDSGFYLCAWSTGPGDTQYFGPGTRLTVL.

The rearrangement uses TRBV27 and TRBJ2-7; D might be TRBD1 or TRBD2, each matching 5 bases. Trimming took 6 bases from V and 0 from J, leaving 9 bases between them. Germline V gene sequence: CDR1 MNHEY, CDR2 SMNVEV (reference sequence). There are 13 residues in the CDR3. This CDR3 is CASRGTGSYEQYF. CDR3 coding DNA: TGTGCCAGCAGGGGGACGGGCTCCTACGAGCAGTACTTC.

This clone was observed once. CDR3 region: CASSEALLWRQGNQPQHF. CDR3 DNA: TGTGCCAGCAGTGAAGCGCTTCTGTGGCGGCAGGGTAATCAGCCCCAGCATTTT. The rearrangement uses TRBV6-1 and TRBJ1-5; a possible D gene is TRBD1 (5 bases). The V end was cut by 0 bases, the J end by 4 bases, with 19 bases between. This CDR3 is 18 amino acids long. Per germline, CDR1 MNHNS and CDR2 SASEGT.

This rearrangement joins TRBV3-1 (or the pseudogene TRBV3-2) to TRBJ2-1, with no clear D. The germline gives CDR1 LGHDT, CDR2 YNNKEL (reference sequence). This CDR3 has 13 residues. V was pared by 2 bases and J by 9 bases, with 11 bases between. The CDR3 sequence: CASSQLDPGEQFF. The CDR3 coding sequence is TGTGCCAGCAGCCAACTCGACCCCGGTGAGCAGTTCTTC.

The chain links TRBV7-4 to TRBJ1-5; perhaps TRBD1 as D (5 bases). The germline V gene has CDR1 SGHVT and CDR2 SQSDAQ. Trimming took off 3 bases at V and 0 bases at J, with 18 bases between the two ends. The CDR3 is 18 amino acids. The CDR3 loop reads CASSFETGHRNSNQPQHF. In DNA form, the CDR3 reads TGTGCCAGCAGCTTCGAGACGGGGCATAGGAATAGCAATCAGCCCCAGCATTTT.